This T cell receptor (beta chain) is drawn from a study of cytomegalovirus exposure and HLA in healthy donors. The study, taken as a whole, reports: It was found in a later analysis that first-cohort TCR clusters tended to co-occur in the 100 to 150 validation repertoires. Cytomegalovirus association was listed for about 160 TCR beta chains.

Libraries were prepared by immunoSEQ multiplex PCR; TCRdb keeps only in-frame clonotypes and omits some of them. The repertoire has more than 200,000 clones, about 90% of them found once; the top ten carry around 12%. For this clone: The antigen is unknown.

V lost 0 bases, J lost 5 bases, and 8 bases lay in between. The CDR3 loop spans 13 amino acids. Germline CDR1 SGHDT, CDR2 YYEEEE. This TCR derives from a man aged 18 to 30 in good health and CMV-seropositive. Sequencing input: PBMCs. The V call is TRBV5-6, the J call TRBJ2-5, with D possibly being TRBD2 (5 bases). The CDR3 region is CASSLGGGETQYF. In DNA form, the CDR3 reads TGTGCCAGCAGCTTGGGCGGAGGCGAGACCCAGTACTTC.